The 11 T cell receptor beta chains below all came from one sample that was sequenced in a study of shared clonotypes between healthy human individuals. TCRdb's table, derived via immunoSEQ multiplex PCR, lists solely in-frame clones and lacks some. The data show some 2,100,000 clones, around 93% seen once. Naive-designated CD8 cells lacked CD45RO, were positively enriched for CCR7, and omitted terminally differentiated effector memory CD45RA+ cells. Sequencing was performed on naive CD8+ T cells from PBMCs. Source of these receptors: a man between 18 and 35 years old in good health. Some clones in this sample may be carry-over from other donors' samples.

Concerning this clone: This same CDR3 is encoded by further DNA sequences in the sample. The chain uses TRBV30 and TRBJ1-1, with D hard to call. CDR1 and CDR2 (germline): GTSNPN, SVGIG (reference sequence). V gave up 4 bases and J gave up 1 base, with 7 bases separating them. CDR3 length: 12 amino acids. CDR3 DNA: TGTGCCTGGATATGGGGGAACACTGAAGCTTTCTTT. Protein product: CAWIWGNTEAFF.

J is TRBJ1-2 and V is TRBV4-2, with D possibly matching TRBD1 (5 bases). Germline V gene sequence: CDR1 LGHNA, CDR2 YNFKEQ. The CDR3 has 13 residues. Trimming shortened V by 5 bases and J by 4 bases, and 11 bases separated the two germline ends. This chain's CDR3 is CASSATGSYGYTF. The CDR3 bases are TGTGCCAGCAGCGCCACAGGAAGCTATGGCTACACCTTC.

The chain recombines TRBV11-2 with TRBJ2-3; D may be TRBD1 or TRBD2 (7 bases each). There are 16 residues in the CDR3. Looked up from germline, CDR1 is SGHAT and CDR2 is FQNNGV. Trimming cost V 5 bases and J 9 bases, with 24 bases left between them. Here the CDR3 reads CASSPGQKGEGGTQYF. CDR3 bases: TGTGCCAGCAGCCCGGGACAGAAGGGAGAGGGGGGGACGCAGTATTTT.

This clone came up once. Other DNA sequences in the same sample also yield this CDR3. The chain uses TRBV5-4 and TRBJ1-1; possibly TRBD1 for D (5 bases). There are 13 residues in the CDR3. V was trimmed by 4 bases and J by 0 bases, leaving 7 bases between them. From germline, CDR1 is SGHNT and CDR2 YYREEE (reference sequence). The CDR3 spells CASSQTVNTEAFF. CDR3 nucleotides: TGTGCCAGCAGCCAGACAGTGAACACTGAAGCTTTCTTT.

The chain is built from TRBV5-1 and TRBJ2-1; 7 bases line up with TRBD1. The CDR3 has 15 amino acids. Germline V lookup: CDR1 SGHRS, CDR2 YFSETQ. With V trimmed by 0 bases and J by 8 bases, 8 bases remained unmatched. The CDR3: CASSLDPTGRHEQFF. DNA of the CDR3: TGCGCCAGCAGCTTGGATCCGACAGGGCGACATGAGCAGTTCTTC.

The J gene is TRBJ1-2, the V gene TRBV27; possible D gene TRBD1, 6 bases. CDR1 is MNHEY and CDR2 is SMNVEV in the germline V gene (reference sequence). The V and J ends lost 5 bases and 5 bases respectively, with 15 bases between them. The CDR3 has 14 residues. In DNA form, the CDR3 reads TGTGCCAGCAGTCTCGCCGGGACATCTTATGGCTACACCTTC. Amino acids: CASSLAGTSYGYTF.

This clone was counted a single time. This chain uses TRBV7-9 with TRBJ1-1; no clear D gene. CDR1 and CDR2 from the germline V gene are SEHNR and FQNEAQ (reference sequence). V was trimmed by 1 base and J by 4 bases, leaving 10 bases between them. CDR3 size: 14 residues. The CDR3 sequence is CASSLVRRGTEAFF. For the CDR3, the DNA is TGTGCCAGCAGCTTAGTGCGGAGAGGCACTGAAGCTTTCTTT.

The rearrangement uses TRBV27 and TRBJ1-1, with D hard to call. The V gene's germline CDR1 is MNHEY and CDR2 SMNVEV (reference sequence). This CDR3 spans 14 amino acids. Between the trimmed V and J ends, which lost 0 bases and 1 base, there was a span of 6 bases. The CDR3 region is CASSLSRTNTEAFF. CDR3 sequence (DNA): TGTGCCAGCAGTTTATCACGGACGAACACTGAAGCTTTCTTT.

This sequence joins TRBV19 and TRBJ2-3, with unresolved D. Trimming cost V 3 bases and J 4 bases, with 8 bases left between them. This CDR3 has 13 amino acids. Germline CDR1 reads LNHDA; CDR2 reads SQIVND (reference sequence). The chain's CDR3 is CASSISAPDTQYF. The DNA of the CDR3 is TGTGCCAGTAGTATTAGTGCCCCAGATACGCAGTATTTT.

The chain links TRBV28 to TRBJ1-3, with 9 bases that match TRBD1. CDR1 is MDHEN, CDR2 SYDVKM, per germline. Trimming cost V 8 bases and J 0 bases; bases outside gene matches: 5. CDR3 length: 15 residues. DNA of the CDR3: TGTGCCAGCGCCGGGACAGGGTACTCTGGAAACACCATATATTTT. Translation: CASAGTGYSGNTIYF.

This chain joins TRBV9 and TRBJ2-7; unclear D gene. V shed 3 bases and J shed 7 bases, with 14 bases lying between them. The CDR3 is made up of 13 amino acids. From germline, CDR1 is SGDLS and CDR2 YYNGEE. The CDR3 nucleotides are TGTGCCAGCAGCGGCCACCCGGCCCGAGAGCAGTACTTC. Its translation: CASSGHPAREQYF.